Presented here are 26 T cell receptor beta chains from one specimen sequenced in a study of shared clonotypes between healthy human individuals. The method was immunoSEQ multiplex PCR; TCRdb's version includes in-frame clones alone and lacks a portion of them. The repertoire consists of about 460,000 clones, with 77% occurring once and the leading ten covering around 12%. Sequenced: PBMCs. These receptors were collected from a woman aged 40 to 49 in good health. Some clones in this sample may be carry-over from other donors' samples.

This clone was recorded only once. The chain links TRBV27 to TRBJ1-2; weak D call: TRBD1 (5 bases). The ends were cut back, 1 base at V and 4 bases at J, with 19 bases in the middle. CDR3 length: 17 amino acids. Germline V lookup: CDR1 MNHEY, CDR2 SMNVEV (reference sequence). CDR3 bases: TGTGCCAGCAGTTTATTCGGGGGAAGGGGAGTTCGCTATGGCTACACCTTC. It encodes CASSLFGGRGVRYGYTF.

On this clone: Within the sample, other DNA sequences also encode this same CDR3. The chain is built from TRBV7-9 and TRBJ2-7; TRBD2 agrees at 11 bases. The germline CDR1 and CDR2 sequences are SEHNR and FQNEAQ (reference sequence). V lost 3 bases and J lost 4; bases outside the gene matches: 2. This CDR3 spans 14 amino acids. The chain's CDR3 is CASSFTSGSYEQYF. CDR3 coding DNA: TGTGCCAGCAGCTTCACTAGCGGGAGTTACGAGCAGTACTTC.

The rearrangement uses TRBV9 and TRBJ2-5, with TRBD1 as a possible D gene (6 bases). The CDR3 runs 17 residues. Trimming cost V 0 bases and J 2 bases, with 17 bases left between them. Germline assignment: CDR1 SGDLS and CDR2 YYNGEE. CDR3 DNA sequence: TGTGCCAGCAGCGTAGCTGGGGGCCAAATCCGTCAAGAGACCCAGTACTTC. Translating gives CASSVAGGQIRQETQYF.

About this clone itself: A read error likely explains this, since a far larger clone differs by one base. The chain combines TRBV4-3 with TRBJ2-3; D is uncertain. The CDR3 totals 15 residues. The germline V gene encodes CDR1 LGHNA and CDR2 YSLEER. With 0 bases removed from V and 3 bases from J, the gap between germline ends came to 10 bases. The CDR3 region is CASSQDRLGTDTQYF. The CDR3 nucleotides are TGCGCCAGCAGCCAAGATAGGCTGGGTACAGATACGCAGTATTTT.

This chain connects TRBV28 to TRBJ1-2; no clear D gene. CDR1 is MDHEN, CDR2 SYDVKM, per germline. With 1 base removed from V and 1 base from J, the gap between germline ends came to 10 bases. This CDR3 comprises 15 residues. CDR3 sequence (DNA): TGTGCCAGCAGTTTATTGGCCGAAGGTAACTATGGCTACACCTTC. This codes for CASSLLAEGNYGYTF.

This chain connects TRBV30 to TRBJ1-3; the match to TRBD1 covers 7 bases. Germline V gene sequence: CDR1 GTSNPN, CDR2 SVGIG (reference sequence). The CDR3 loop spans 14 amino acids. Trimming at V came to 1 base and at J to 4 bases, leaving 4 bases not matched to a gene. This CDR3 reads CAWSGQGTGNTIYF. The DNA of the CDR3 is TGTGCCTGGAGTGGACAGGGTACCGGAAACACCATATATTTT.

This sequence joins TRBV6-1 and TRBJ2-7; 9 bases fit TRBD1. Germline loops: CDR1 MNHNS, CDR2 SASEGT. With V trimmed by 5 bases and J by 4 bases, 6 bases remained unmatched. This CDR3 has 14 residues. DNA of the CDR3: TGTGCCAGCAGTTCCGGGACAGGGTCGTACGAGCAGTACTTC. Its protein is CASSSGTGSYEQYF.

Points on this clone: This probably arose from a read error, given a far larger clone one base away. The CDR3 carries no conserved terminal phenylalanine or tryptophan, so it likely arises from a read error. Here the CDR3 reads CASRQGTNTEAFS. The DNA for the CDR3 is TGCGCCAGCAGACAGGGGACGAACACTGAAGCTTTCTCT. J is TRBJ1-1 and V is TRBV10-1; 7 bases match TRBD1. The germline CDR1 and CDR2 sequences are WNHNN and SYGVQD (reference sequence). V lost 6 bases and J lost 1; bases outside the gene matches: 2. CDR3 size: 13 residues.

With regard to this clone: This is likely an artifact of a read error, given a far larger clone one base away. The DNA for the CDR3 is TGTGCCAGCAGCTTACTGGCAAACCGGGAAGCTTTCTTT. Its translation: CASSLLANREAFF. J is TRBJ1-1 and V is TRBV7-9, with D hard to call. Trimming removed 2 bases at V and 8 bases at J, with 12 bases between. Germline CDR1 and CDR2: SEHNR and FQNEAQ (reference sequence). The CDR3 consists of 13 residues.

Concerning this clone itself: This sequence is one base from a far larger clone and is likely a read error. The chain joins TRBV10-2 to TRBJ2-5, with D perhaps TRBD2 (6 bases). Matching the DNA end better, TRBJ2-7 makes the J call doubtful. This CDR3 is 16 amino acids long. Germline V lookup: CDR1 WSHSY, CDR2 SAAADI. The CDR3 DNA follows: TGCTCCAGCAGCTCCGTGGGACTTCCCAGCTCCTACGAGCAGTACTTC. It encodes CSSSSVGLPSSYEQYF.

With regard to this clone: This sequence is one base from a far larger clone and is likely a read error. Given the absence of the conserved phenylalanine or tryptophan at the CDR3 end, a read error is likely. The chain joins TRBV7-2 to TRBJ1-5; D ambiguous. Trimming removed 5 bases at V and 8 bases at J, with 13 bases between. CDR1 and CDR2 (germline): SGHTA, FQGNSA. There are 13 residues in the CDR3. This CDR3 reads CASSTDRVKPQHL. Written as DNA, the CDR3 is TGTGCCAGCAGCACGGACCGAGTGAAGCCCCAGCATCTT.

The chain has TRBV7-9 and TRBJ2-7; D is possibly TRBD2 (5 bases). Trimming removed 4 bases from V and 4 bases from J, with 20 bases in between. The CDR3 is made up of 16 amino acids. Germline loops: CDR1 SEHNR, CDR2 FQNEAQ (reference sequence). Here the CDR3 reads CASSSLIARTRYEQYF. As DNA, the CDR3 is TGTGCCAGCAGCTCCTTGATAGCCCGAACTAGGTACGAGCAGTACTTC.

The chain recombines TRBV27 with TRBJ2-7; 14 nucleotides line up with TRBD2. The CDR3 extends over 17 amino acids. V lost 4 bases and J lost 4; bases outside the gene matches: 9. The germline V gene encodes CDR1 MNHEY and CDR2 SMNVEV (reference sequence). The CDR3 sequence: CASSSRLGTSGSYEQYF. In DNA, the CDR3 is TGTGCCAGCAGTTCACGTCTTGGGACTAGCGGGAGTTACGAGCAGTACTTC.

As regards this clone: This sequence may be a read error, since a much larger clone differs from it by one base. The same CDR3 arises from other DNA sequences in this sample as well. J is TRBJ2-1 and V is TRBV5-1, with 7 nucleotides matching TRBD2. The CDR3 is made up of 17 amino acids. V trimming: 0 bases; J trimming: 4 bases; junction bases outside the gene matches: 10. Germline V gives CDR1 SGHRS, CDR2 YFSETQ. The CDR3 here is CASSLEASGSSYNEQFF. Here the CDR3 DNA reads TGCGCCAGCAGCTTGGAGGCTAGCGGTAGCTCTTACAATGAGCAGTTCTTC.

The genes are TRBV7-2 and TRBJ2-7, with 9 bases fitting TRBD2. This CDR3 comprises 16 residues. V trimming: 5 bases; J trimming: 2 bases; junction bases outside the gene matches: 10. CDR1 and CDR2 from the germline V gene are SGHTA and FQGNSA. CDR3 nucleotides: TGTGCCAGCAGCATAGTGGCGGGAGGGGTAGCCTACGAGCAGTACTTC. It specifies CASSIVAGGVAYEQYF.

V and J are TRBV5-1 and TRBJ2-6; possibly TRBD2 for D (5 bases). V was shortened by 4 bases and J by 0 bases, with 17 bases between the two germline ends. This CDR3 has 18 amino acids. CDR1 SGHRS and CDR2 YFSETQ come from the germline V gene. CDR3: CASSTGSLPGSGANVLTF. CDR3 nucleotides: TGCGCCAGCAGCACGGGATCACTTCCTGGCTCTGGGGCCAACGTCCTGACTTTC.

This chain links TRBV18 with TRBJ1-5, with D possibly being TRBD1 (5 bases). CDR1 and CDR2 from the germline V gene are KGHSH and LQKENI. Trimming stripped 3 bases from V and 1 base from J, with 10 bases between. The CDR3 totals 15 residues. The CDR3 DNA sequence: TGTGCCAGCTCACCGGGACTGCAAAGCAATCAGCCCCAGCATTTT. This codes for CASSPGLQSNQPQHF.

The CDR3 DNA sequence: TGTGCCAGCAGCCCGGACAGGGCCCACGAAAAACTGTTTTTT. Protein product: CASSPDRAHEKLFF. The chain links TRBV5-5 to TRBJ1-4; 8 nucleotides match TRBD1. The CDR3 consists of 14 residues. The germline V gene encodes CDR1 SGHKS and CDR2 YYEKEE (reference sequence). V lost 4 bases, J lost 8 bases, and 7 bases stayed unmatched.

Remarks on this clone: A far larger clone is off by one base, so a read error is likely. The identical CDR3 is also encoded by other nucleotide sequences in the sample. The chain combines TRBV7-9 with TRBJ2-5; D possibly corresponds to TRBD1 (6 bases). Per the germline V gene, CDR1 is SEHNR and CDR2 is FQNEAQ (reference sequence). The length of the CDR3 is 15 residues. CDR3 protein: CASSLEVTGLETQYF. Here the CDR3 DNA reads TGTGCCAGCAGCTTAGAGGTGACAGGATTGGAGACCCAATACTTC.

Only a few counts were recorded for this clone. The chain has TRBV6-1 and TRBJ1-1; D is possibly TRBD1 (6 bases). The V gene lost 4 bases and the J gene lost 3 bases, with 9 bases spanning the gap. Germline CDR1 is MNHNS and CDR2 is SASEGT. This CDR3 is 13 amino acids long. For the CDR3, the DNA is TGTGCCAGCAGTGGTAGGGGGGACACTGAAGCTTTCTTT. Translation: CASSGRGDTEAFF.

Notes on this clone: A read error may account for a junction end that differs from germline. The genes are TRBV7-9 and TRBJ2-4; possibly TRBD2 for D (6 bases). Germline CDR1 reads SEHNR; CDR2 reads FQNEAQ (reference sequence). The CDR3 contains 17 residues. CDR3 in DNA: TGTGCCAGCAGCTTAGTCTCGGGGGAACTAGCCAAAAACATTCGGTACTTC. Its translation is CASSLVSGELAKNIRYF. Full variable domain (outside the CDR3, taken from reference TRBV7-9 and TRBJ2-4): DTGVSQNPRHKITKRGQNVTFRCDPISEHNRLYWYRQTLGQGPEFLTYFQNEAQLEKSRLLSDRFSAERPKGSFSTLEIQRTEQGDSAMYLCASSLVSGELAKNIRYFGAGTRLSVL.

V usage is TRBV6-1 and J usage is TRBJ2-2; D ambiguous. V was trimmed by 2 bases and J by 5 bases, leaving 3 bases between them. CDR1 is MNHNS, CDR2 SASEGT, per germline. This CDR3 has 12 residues. Here the CDR3 reads CASSERTGELFF. CDR3 DNA: TGTGCCAGCAGTGAAAGGACCGGGGAGCTGTTTTTT.

J is TRBJ1-4 and V is TRBV18, with 7 bases fitting TRBD1. V lost 3 bases to trimming and J lost 2 bases; unmatched junction nucleotides: 3. Germline assignment: CDR1 KGHSH and CDR2 LQKENI. This CDR3 region has 15 residues. This CDR3 is CASSPPGQTNEKLFF. DNA of the CDR3: TGTGCCAGCTCACCGCCGGGACAGACTAATGAAAAACTGTTTTTT.

The chain recombines TRBV7-3 with TRBJ2-7; TRBD1 matches at 10 bases. The CDR3 contains 15 residues. CDR1 is SGHTA and CDR2 is FQGTGA in the germline V gene. Losses at the gene ends were 5 bases for V and 4 bases for J; bases not matched to a gene: 8. The CDR3 bases are TGTGCCAGCAGCCGGACCGGGACAGGGGAATACGAGCAGTACTTC. Amino acid sequence: CASSRTGTGEYEQYF.

In its sample, this clone was seen a few times. The V and J genes are TRBV5-6 and TRBJ2-7; D unresolved. Germline loops: CDR1 SGHDT, CDR2 YYEEEE. This CDR3 spans 13 amino acids. Trimming took off 1 base at V and 5 bases at J, with 10 bases between the two ends. This CDR3 reads CASSLIYSHEQYF. DNA of the CDR3: TGTGCCAGCAGCTTGATATATAGTCACGAGCAGTACTTC. The full variable domain, with the rest looked up from reference TRBV5-6 and TRBJ2-7, is DAGVTQSPTHLIKTRGQQVTLRCSPKSGHDTVSWYQQALGQGPQFIFQYYEEEERQRGNFPDRFSGHQFPNYSSELNVNALLLGDSALYLCASSLIYSHEQYFGPGTRLTVT.

This clone was recorded many times. The chain carries TRBV30 and TRBJ1-5, with D unclear. Deletions cut 4 bases from V and 0 bases from J, with 10 bases between. The CDR3 spans 14 residues. Germline V gives CDR1 GTSNPN, CDR2 SVGIG (reference sequence). As DNA, the CDR3 is TGTGCCTGGAATAGAGGCAGTAGCAATCAGCCCCAGCATTTT. Its translation is CAWNRGSSNQPQHF.